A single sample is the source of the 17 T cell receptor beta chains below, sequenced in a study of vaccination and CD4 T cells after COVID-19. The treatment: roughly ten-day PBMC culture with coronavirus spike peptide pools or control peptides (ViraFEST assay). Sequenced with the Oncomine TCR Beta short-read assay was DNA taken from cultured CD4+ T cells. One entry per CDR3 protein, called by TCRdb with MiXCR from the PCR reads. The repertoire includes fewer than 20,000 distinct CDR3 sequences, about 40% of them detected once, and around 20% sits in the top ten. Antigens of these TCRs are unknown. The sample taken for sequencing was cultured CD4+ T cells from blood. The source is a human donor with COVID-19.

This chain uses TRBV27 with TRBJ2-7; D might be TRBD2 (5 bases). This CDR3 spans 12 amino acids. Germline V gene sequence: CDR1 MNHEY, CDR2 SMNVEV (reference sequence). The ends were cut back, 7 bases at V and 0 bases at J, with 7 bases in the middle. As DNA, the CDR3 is TGTGCCAGCAACGGGAACTCCTACGAGCAGTACTTC. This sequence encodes CASNGNSYEQYF.

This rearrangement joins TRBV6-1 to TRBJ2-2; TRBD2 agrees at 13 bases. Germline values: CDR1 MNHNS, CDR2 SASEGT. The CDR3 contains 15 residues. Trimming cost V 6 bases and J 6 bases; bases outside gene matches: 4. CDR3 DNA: TGTGCCAGCAGAGGACTAGCGGGGGCCCCCGGGGAGCTGTTTTTT. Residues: CASRGLAGAPGELFF.

CDR3 DNA: TGTGCCAGCAGTACTCCGGACAGGGGATTTTCACCCCTCCACTTT. Translation gives CASSTPDRGFSPLHF. This chain connects TRBV27 to TRBJ1-6, with 9 positions matching TRBD1. CDR1 is MNHEY, CDR2 SMNVEV, per germline (reference sequence). After removal of 5 bases from V and 9 bases from J, the junction contained 8 bases not matched to a gene. This CDR3 is 15 amino acids long.

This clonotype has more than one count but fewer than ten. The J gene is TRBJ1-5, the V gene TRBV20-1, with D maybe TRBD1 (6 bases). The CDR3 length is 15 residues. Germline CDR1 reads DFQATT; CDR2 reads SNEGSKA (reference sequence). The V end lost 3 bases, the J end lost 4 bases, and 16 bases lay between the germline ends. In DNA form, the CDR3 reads TGCAGTGCTAGCCCACAGGGTTTGAGAAATCAGCCCCAGCATTTT. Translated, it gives CSASPQGLRNQPQHF.

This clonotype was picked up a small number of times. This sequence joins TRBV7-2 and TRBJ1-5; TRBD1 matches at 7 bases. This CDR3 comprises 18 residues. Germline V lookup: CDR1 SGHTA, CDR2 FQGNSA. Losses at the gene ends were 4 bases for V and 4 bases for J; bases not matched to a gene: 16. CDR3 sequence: CASSSGEGYGTVNQPQHF. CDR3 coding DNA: TGTGCCAGCAGCTCAGGGGAGGGGTACGGGACAGTGAATCAGCCCCAGCATTTT.

The CDR3 DNA is TGTGCCAGCAGCTTAGGATTCTACAATGAGCAGTTCTTC. Its translation: CASSLGFYNEQFF. The rearrangement uses TRBV7-8 and TRBJ2-1; D remains unclear. Deletions cut 1 base from V and 3 bases from J, with 4 bases between. The CDR3 has 13 amino acids. Germline loops: CDR1 SGHVS, CDR2 FQNEAQ.

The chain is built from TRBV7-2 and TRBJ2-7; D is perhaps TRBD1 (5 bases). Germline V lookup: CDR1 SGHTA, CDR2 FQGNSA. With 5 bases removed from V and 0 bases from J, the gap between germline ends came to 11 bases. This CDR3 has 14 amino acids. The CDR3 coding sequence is TGTGCCAGCAGCCTCCGACAGCCCTCCTACGAGCAGTACTTC. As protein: CASSLRQPSYEQYF.

The CDR3 nucleotides are TGTGCCAGTAGTATAGGGGACCAGCCCCAGCATTTT. This codes for CASSIGDQPQHF. The chain uses TRBV19 and TRBJ1-5; possible D gene TRBD1, 5 bases. Trimming removed 1 base at V and 7 bases at J, with 5 bases between. The CDR3 covers 12 residues. Per germline, CDR1 LNHDA and CDR2 SQIVND (reference sequence). The full variable domain, rest sourced from reference TRBV19 and TRBJ1-5, is DGGITQSPKYLFRKEGQNVTLSCEQNLNHDAMYWYRQDPGQGLRLIYYSQIVNDFQKGDIAEGYSVSREKKESFPLTVTSAQKNPTAFYLCASSIGDQPQHFGDGTRLSIL.

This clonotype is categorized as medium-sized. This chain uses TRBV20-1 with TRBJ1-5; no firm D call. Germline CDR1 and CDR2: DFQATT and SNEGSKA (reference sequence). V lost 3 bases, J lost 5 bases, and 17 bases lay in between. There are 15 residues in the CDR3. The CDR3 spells CSARDPRGGDQPQHF. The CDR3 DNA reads TGCAGTGCTAGGGACCCCCGGGGAGGCGATCAGCCCCAGCATTTT.

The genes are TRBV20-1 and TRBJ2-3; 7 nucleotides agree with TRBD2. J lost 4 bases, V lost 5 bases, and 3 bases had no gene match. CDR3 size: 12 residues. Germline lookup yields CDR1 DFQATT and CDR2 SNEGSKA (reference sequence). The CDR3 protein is CSARAGADTQYF. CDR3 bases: TGCAGTGCTCGGGCGGGGGCAGATACGCAGTATTTT.

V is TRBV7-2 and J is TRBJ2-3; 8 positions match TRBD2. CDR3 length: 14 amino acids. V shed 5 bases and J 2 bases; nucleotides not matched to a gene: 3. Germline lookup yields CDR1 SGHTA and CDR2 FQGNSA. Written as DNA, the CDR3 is TGTGCCAGCAGCCCGGGGGGGTACACAGATACGCAGTATTTT. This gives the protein CASSPGGYTDTQYF.

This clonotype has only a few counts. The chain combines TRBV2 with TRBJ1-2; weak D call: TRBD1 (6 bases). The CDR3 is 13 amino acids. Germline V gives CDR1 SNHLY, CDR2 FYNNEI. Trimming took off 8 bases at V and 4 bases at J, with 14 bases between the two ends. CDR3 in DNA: TGTGCCAGCGGAACAGGGAATGCCTATGGCTACACCTTC. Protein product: CASGTGNAYGYTF.

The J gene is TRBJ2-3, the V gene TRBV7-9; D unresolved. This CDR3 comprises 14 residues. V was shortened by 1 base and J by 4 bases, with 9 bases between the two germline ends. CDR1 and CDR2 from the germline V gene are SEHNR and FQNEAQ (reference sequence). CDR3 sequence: CASSLGVVPDTQYF. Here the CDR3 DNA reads TGTGCCAGCAGCTTAGGGGTAGTCCCAGATACGCAGTATTTT.

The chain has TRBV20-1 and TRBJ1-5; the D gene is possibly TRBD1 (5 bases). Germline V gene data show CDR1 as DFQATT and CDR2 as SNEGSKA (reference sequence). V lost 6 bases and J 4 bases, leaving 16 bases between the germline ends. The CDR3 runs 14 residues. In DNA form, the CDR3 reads TGCAGTGCCCGGGGGAGACAGAGGAATCAGCCCCAGCATTTT. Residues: CSARGRQRNQPQHF.

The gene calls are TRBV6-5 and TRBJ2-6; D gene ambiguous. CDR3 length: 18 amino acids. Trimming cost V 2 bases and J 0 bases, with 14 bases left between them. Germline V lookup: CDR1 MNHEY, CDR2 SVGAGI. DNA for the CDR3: TGTGCCAGCAGTTACACTGACCCATTGCCCTCTGGGGCCAACGTCCTGACTTTC. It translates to CASSYTDPLPSGANVLTF.

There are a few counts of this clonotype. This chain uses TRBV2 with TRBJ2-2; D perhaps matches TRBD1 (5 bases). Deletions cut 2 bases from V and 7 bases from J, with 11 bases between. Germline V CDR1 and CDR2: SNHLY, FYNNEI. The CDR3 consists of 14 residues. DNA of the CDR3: TGTGCCAGCAGTGAAAGCAGGGCACTCGGGGAGCTGTTTTTT. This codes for CASSESRALGELFF.

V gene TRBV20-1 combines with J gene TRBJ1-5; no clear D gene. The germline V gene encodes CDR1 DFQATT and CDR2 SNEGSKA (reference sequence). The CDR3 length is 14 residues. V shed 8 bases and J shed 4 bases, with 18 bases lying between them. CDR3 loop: CSSLSGSQNQPQHF. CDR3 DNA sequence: TGCAGTTCGTTGAGCGGGTCGCAGAATCAGCCCCAGCATTTT.